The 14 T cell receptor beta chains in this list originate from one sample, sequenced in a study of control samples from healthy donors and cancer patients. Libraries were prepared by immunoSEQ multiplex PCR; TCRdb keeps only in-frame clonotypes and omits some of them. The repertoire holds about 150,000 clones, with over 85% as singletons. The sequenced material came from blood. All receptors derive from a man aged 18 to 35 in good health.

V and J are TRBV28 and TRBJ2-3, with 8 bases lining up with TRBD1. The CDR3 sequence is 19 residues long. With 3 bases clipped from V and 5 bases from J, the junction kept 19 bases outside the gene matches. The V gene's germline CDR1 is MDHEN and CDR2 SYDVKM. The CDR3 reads CASSFIGSRPGGPLDTQYF. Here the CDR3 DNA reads TGTGCCAGCAGTTTCATCGGGTCCCGCCCAGGGGGCCCTTTAGATACGCAGTATTTT.

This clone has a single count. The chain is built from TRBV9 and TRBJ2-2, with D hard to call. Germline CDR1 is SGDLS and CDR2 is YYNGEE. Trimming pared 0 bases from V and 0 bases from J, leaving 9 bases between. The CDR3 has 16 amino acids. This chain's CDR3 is CASSVDISANTGELFF. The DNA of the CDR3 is TGTGCCAGCAGCGTAGACATCTCAGCGAACACCGGGGAGCTGTTTTTT.

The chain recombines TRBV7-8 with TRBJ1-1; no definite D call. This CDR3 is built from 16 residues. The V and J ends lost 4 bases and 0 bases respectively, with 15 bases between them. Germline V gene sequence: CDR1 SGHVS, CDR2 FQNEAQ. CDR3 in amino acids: CASSSLSAWVNTEAFF. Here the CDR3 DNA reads TGTGCCAGCAGCTCCCTTTCGGCTTGGGTGAACACTGAAGCTTTCTTT.

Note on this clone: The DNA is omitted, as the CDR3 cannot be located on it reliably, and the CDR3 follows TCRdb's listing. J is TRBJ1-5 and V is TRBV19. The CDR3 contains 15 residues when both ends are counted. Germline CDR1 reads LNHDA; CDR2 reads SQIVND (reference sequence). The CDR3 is CASSIFGSGNQPQHF.

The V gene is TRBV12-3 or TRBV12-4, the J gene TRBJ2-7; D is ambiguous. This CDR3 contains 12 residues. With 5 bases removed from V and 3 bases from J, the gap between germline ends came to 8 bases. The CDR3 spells CASSRSNYEQYF. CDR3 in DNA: TGTGCCAGCAGTCGTAGCAACTACGAGCAGTACTTC.

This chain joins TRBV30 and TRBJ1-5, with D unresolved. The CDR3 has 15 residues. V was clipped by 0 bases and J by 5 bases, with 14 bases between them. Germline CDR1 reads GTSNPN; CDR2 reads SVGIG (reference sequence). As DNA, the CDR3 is TGTGCCTGGAGTGTAGTTCAGGACGGCGATCAGCCCCAGCATTTT. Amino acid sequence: CAWSVVQDGDQPQHF. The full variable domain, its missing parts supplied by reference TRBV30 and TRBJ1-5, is SQTIHQWPATLVQPVGSPLSLECTVEGTSNPNLYWYRQAAGRGLQLLFYSVGIGQISSEVPQNLSASRPQDRQFILSSKKLLLSDSGFYLCAWSVVQDGDQPQHFGDGTRLSIL.

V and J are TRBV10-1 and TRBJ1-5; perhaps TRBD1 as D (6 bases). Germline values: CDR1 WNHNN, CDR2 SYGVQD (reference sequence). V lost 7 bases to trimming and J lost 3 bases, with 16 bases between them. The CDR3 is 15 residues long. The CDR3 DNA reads TGCGCCAGCAATACCGGGACACGGTCCAATCAGCCCCAGCATTTT. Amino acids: CASNTGTRSNQPQHF.

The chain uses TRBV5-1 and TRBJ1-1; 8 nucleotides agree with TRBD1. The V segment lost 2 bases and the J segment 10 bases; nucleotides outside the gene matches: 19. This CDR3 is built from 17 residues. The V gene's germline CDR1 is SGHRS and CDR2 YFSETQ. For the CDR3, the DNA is TGCGCCAGCAGCTTTATCTCTGGTGGAGGACAGGGATCTTCAGCTTTCTTT. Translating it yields CASSFISGGGQGSSAFF.

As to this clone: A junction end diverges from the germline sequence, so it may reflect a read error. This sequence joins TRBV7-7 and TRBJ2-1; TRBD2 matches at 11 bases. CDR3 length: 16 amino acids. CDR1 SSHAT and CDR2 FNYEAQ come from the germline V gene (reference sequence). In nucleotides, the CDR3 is TGTGCTAGCAGTCGAAGACTAGCGGGGAGTGGGAATGAGCAGTTCTTC. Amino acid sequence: CASSRRLAGSGNEQFF.

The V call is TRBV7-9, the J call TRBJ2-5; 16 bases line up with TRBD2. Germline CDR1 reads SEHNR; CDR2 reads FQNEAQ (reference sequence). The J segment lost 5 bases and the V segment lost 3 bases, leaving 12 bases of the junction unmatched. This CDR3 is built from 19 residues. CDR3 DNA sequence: TGTGCCAGCAGCTTCCTCCCGGGACTAGCGGGAGGGCCAGGGGAGACCCAGTACTTC. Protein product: CASSFLPGLAGGPGETQYF.

In DNA form, the CDR3 reads TGTGCCAGCAGCGTCCCGAGGGACCGATTAAACTATGGCTACACCTTC. It specifies CASSVPRDRLNYGYTF. J is TRBJ1-2 and V is TRBV9; perhaps TRBD1 as D (5 bases). V was trimmed by 2 bases and J by 2 bases, leaving 16 bases between them. Germline values: CDR1 SGDLS, CDR2 YYNGEE. The CDR3 is made up of 16 amino acids.

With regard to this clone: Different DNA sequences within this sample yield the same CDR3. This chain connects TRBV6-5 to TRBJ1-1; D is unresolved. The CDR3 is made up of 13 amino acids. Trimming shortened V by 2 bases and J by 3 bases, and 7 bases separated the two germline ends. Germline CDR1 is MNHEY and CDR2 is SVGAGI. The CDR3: CASSYPPYTEAFF. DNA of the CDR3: TGTGCCAGCAGTTACCCGCCGTACACTGAAGCTTTCTTT.

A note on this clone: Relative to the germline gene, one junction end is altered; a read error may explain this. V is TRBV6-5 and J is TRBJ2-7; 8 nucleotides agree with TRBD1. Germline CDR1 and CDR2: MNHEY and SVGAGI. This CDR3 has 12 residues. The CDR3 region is CACRTGLDEQYF. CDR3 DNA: TGTGCCTGCAGGACAGGGTTGGACGAGCAGTACTTC.

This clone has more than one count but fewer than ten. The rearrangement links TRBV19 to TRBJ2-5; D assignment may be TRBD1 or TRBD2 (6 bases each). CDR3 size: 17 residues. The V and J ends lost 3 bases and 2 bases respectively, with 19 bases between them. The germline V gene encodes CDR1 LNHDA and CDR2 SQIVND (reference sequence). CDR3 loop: CASSMGGPDRYQETQYF. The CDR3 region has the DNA TGTGCCAGTAGTATGGGGGGCCCCGATAGGTATCAAGAGACCCAGTACTTC.